The rows below give T cell receptor beta chains drawn from one sample of a study of T cells in Graves' hyperthyroidism and ophthalmopathy. From the multiplex PCR reads, TCRdb called clonotypes with MiXCR, one entry per CDR3 protein. This sample carries around 540,000 distinct CDR3 sequences, more than 45% of them seen once, and the ten largest clones take nearly 8.5%. What was sequenced was peripheral blood or thyroid tissue (not recorded which). Receptors originate from a woman aged 18-29 years with Graves' hyperthyroidism. Both conserved end residues are part of each CDR3. The D gene is left open where the match is weak.

j_call v_call d_call cdr3_aa
TRBJ2-7 TRBV7-9 - CASSWTPYEQYF
TRBJ1-6 TRBV7-2 - CASSVRQGPNSPLHF
TRBJ2-5 TRBV2 - CASYGVEGVSVETQYF
TRBJ1-5 TRBV2 - CAWRDQVRQKLNQPQHF
TRBJ1-1 TRBV20-1 - CSAPAGGQHFF
TRBJ1-1 TRBV6-5 - CASSYSNTGTEAFF
TRBJ1-2 TRBV2 TRBD1 CASSRQGAAYGYTF
TRBJ2-7 TRBV7-9 - CASSPLGTTEQYF
TRBJ2-5 TRBV25-1 - CASRPDETQYF
TRBJ1-1 TRBV15 - CATSSTGQTEAFF
TRBJ1-2 TRBV7-6 - CASSLNAGFNYGYTF
TRBJ2-7 TRBV14 - CASSQDLDQDYEQYF
TRBJ2-2 TRBV2 TRBD2 CASRAGYGELFF
TRBJ2-7 TRBV30 TRBD1 CAWSSAGGHEQYF
TRBJ1-3 TRBV2 - CASSGVDTIYF
TRBJ2-7 TRBV7-8 TRBD2 CASIRGGRHYEQYF
TRBJ1-2 TRBV7-2 - CASSLSHPTPNYGYTF
TRBJ1-5 TRBV7-9 - CASSLDRPQPQHF
TRBJ1-5 TRBV19 TRBD1 CASSRTGGGRNQPQHF
TRBJ1-6 TRBV29-1 - CSVEAGVGSPLHF
TRBJ2-5 TRBV24-1 TRBD2 CATSDGTSGRLETQYF
TRBJ1-2 TRBV10-3 TRBD1 CAIRGQDGYTF
TRBJ1-2 TRBV12-3/TRBV12-4 TRBD1 CASTRQGGDYGHTF
TRBJ2-7 TRBV7-9 - CASSPQPGVSYEQYF
TRBJ2-5 TRBV9 - CASPDRRETQYF
TRBJ1-6 TRBV11-2 TRBD1 CASSRDRGRDNSPLHF
TRBJ2-7 TRBV6-5 TRBD1 CASSYGTGGGYEQYF
TRBJ1-2 TRBV7-9 - CASSLDWEGYTF
TRBJ1-2 TRBV27 - CASSSDLYYGYTF
TRBJ2-2 TRBV19 - CASSIPGQHTGELFF
TRBJ2-5 TRBV12-3/TRBV12-4 - CASSPGGRGQETQYF
TRBJ1-3 TRBV7-8 - CASSLSHGNTIYF
TRBJ1-2 TRBV10-2 TRBD1 CASSVSGQGALGYTF
TRBJ2-7 TRBV20-1 - CSASTDVTYEQYF
TRBJ1-4 TRBV10-3 - CAISRTGAGNEKLFF
TRBJ1-6 TRBV2 - CASIEETIKYNSPLHF
TRBJ1-5 TRBV29-1 - CRPGRQDRNQPQHF
TRBJ1-1 TRBV7-2 - CAIKRAWDTEAFF
TRBJ2-7 TRBV7-2 TRBD1 CASSLVRTGKINEQYF
TRBJ1-5 TRBV7-2 - CASSTRTNQPQHF